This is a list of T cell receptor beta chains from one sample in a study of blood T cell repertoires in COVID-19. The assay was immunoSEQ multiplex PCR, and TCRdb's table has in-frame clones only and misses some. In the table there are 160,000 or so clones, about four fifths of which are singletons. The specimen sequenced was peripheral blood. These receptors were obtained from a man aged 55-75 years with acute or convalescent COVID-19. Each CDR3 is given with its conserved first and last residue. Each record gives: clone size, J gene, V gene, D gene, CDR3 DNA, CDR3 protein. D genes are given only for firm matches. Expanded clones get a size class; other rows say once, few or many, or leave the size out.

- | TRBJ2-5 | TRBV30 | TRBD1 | TGTGCCTGGACCCAAGGGGGCCCTGGAGAGACCCAGTACTTC | CAWTQGGPGETQYF
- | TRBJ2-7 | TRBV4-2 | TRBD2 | TGTGCCAGCAGCGGGCGGGGGTCCTCCTACGAGCAGTACTTC | CASSGRGSSYEQYF
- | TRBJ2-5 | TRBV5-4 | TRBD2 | TGTGCCAGCAGCACGACTAGCGGGGGGACCACGAAGACCCAGTACTTC | CASSTTSGGTTKTQYF
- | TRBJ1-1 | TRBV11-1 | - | TGTGCCAGCAGTTACGACAGGATGAACACTGAAGCTTTCTTT | CASSYDRMNTEAFF
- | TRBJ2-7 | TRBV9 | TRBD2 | TGTGCCAGCAGCGCGACTAGCGCTAGACTGGGCGAGCAGTACTTC | CASSATSARLGEQYF
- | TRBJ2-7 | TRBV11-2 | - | TGTGCCAGCAGCTTAGGAGGATTCTCCTACGAGCAGTACTTC | CASSLGGFSYEQYF
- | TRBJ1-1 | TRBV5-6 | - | TGTGCCACCCGGACACTGAACACTGAAGCTTTCTTT | CATRTLNTEAFF
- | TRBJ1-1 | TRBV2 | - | TGTGCCAGCAGCCGCCTCATGACCTCTATTGCAGGTATGAACACTGAAGCTTTCTTT | CASSRLMTSIAGMNTEAFF
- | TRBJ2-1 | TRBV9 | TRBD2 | TGTGCCAGCAGCGTAGGCCCTAGCGGGGTATATGAGCAGTTCTTC | CASSVGPSGVYEQFF
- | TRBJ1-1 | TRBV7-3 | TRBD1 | TGTGCCAGCATTACCGACAGGGATGGGAACACTGAAGCTTTCTTT | CASITDRDGNTEAFF
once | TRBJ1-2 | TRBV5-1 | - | TGCGCCGGTTACAGGGAAGTCTCAGTCGGGGGCTACACCTTC | CAGYREVSVGGYTF
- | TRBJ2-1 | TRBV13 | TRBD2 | TGTGCCAGCAGCTTACGAGACTTGGGGGCTTCTCGGCCTAGCGGGACCAATGAGCAGTTCTTC | CASSLRDLGASRPSGTNEQFF
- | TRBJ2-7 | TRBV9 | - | TGTGCCAGCAGCGTAGGGGGCAACAGCGAGTACGAGCAGTACTTC | CASSVGGNSEYEQYF
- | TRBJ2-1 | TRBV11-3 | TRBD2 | TGTGCCAGCAGCTGGACTAGCCGGAATGAGCAGTTCTTC | CASSWTSRNEQFF
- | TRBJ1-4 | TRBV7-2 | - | TGTGCCAGCAGCTTAGTGGCAGCAACTAATGAAAAACTGTTTTTT | CASSLVAATNEKLFF
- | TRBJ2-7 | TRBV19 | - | TGTGCCAGTAGTATGTCGCAGGGGCAGCAGTACTTC | CASSMSQGQQYF
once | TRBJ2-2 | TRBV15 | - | TGTGCCACCAGCAGAGATTACACAGGCGGTGCCGGGGAGCTGTTTTTT | CATSRDYTGGAGELFF
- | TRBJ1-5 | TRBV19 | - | TGTGCCAGTAGTATCGGACAGTATAGCAATCAGCCCCAGCATTTT | CASSIGQYSNQPQHF
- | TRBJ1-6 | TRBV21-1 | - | TGTGCCAGCAGCAAACCGTGGGACAGGGAGATTTCACCCCTCCACTTT | CASSKPWDREISPLHF
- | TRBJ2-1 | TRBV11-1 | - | TGTGCCAGCAGTCAATACAATGAGCAGTTCTTC | CASSQYNEQFF
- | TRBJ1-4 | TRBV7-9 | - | TGTGCCAGCAGCCCGGTGCGAGGTCCCACCGAAAAACTGTTTTTT | CASSPVRGPTEKLFF
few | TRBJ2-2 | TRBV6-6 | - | TGTGCCAGCAGTTACTCGAGGGTTAGCTTCCCCGGGGAGCTGTTTTTT | CASSYSRVSFPGELFF
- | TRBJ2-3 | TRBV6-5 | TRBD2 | TGTGCCAGCAGGGCTGGGACTAGCGGGACGGATACGCAGTATTTT | CASRAGTSGTDTQYF
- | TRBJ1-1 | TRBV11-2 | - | TGTGCCAGCAGCTTAGTGGCCCGTCTTGAAGCTTTCTTT | CASSLVARLEAFF
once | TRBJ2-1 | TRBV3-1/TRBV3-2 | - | TGTGCCAGCAGCCAAGATCCCGGACAGTGGCATTTGGGTGAGCAGTTCTTC | CASSQDPGQWHLGEQFF
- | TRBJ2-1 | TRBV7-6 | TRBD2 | TGTGCCAGCAGCCCTAGCGGGAGGGGTGAGCAGTTCTTC | CASSPSGRGEQFF
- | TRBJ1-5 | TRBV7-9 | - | TGTGCCAGCAGCTTAGATTTCGGAGCCGTCTGGAGCAATCAGCCCCAGCATTTT | CASSLDFGAVWSNQPQHF
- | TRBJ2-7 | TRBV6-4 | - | TGTGCCAGCAGTGAAAGCCAGGGTAACGAGCAGTACTTC | CASSESQGNEQYF
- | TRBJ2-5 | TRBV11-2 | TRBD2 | TGTGCCAGTGGACTAGCGAAGCCCCAGTACTTC | CASGLAKPQYF
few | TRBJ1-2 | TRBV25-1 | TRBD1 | TGTGCCAGCAGCGCTCCCGGGACAGGGATCTTCTATGGCTACACCTTC | CASSAPGTGIFYGYTF
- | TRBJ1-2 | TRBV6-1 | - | TGTGCCAGCAGTGAAGCGGGGCAGCTAGGCTACACCTTC | CASSEAGQLGYTF
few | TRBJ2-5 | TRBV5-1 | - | TGCGCCAGCAGTTTATCCCAGATAAGAGAGACCCAGTACTTC | CASSLSQIRETQYF
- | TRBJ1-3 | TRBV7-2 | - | TGTGCCAGCAGCCTGGGGACAAAAGCTGGAAACACCATATATTTT | CASSLGTKAGNTIYF
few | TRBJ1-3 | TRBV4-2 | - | TGTGCCAGCAGCGAAAGCTGGGGGGTGCGTGGAAACACCATATATTTT | CASSESWGVRGNTIYF
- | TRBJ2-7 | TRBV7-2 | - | TGTGCCAGCAGGGAGGAGGGCTTCTACGAGCAGTACTTC | CASREEGFYEQYF
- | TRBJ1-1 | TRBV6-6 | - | TGTGCCGCCTACTCCGGGATTCAAAACGCTGAAGCTTTCTTT | CAAYSGIQNAEAFF
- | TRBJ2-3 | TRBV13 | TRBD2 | TGTGCCAGCAGCAGGACTAGCGGGGGACGCACAGATACGCAGTATTTT | CASSRTSGGRTDTQYF
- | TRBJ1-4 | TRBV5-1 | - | TGCGCCAGCAGCTTGGCCAGGAAGGGAGGGGAAAAACTGTTTTTT | CASSLARKGGEKLFF
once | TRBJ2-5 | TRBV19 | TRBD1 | TGTGCCAGTAGTGGGATCGCGACAGGGGACGGTTTGGAGACCCAGTACTTC | CASSGIATGDGLETQYF
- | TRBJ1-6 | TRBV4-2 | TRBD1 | TGTGCCAGCAGCCAAGATCGGGACAGGGCTCATTCACCCCTCCACTTT | CASSQDRDRAHSPLHF
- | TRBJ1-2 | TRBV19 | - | TGTGCCAGTAGCCCCGGACAGACGAACTATGGCTACACCTTC | CASSPGQTNYGYTF
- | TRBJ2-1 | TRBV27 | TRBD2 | TGTGCCAGCAGTCAGGGACTAGCCGGCGGTGAGCAGTTCTTC | CASSQGLAGGEQFF
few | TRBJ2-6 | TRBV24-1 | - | TGTGCCACCAGTGATTTGGCCCCCATCCCCGACAGCTCTGGGGCCAACGTCCTGACTTTC | CATSDLAPIPDSSGANVLTF
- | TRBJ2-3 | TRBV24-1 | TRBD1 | TGTGCCACCGCGGACAGGACGGGAAGCACAGATACGCAGTATTTT | CATADRTGSTDTQYF
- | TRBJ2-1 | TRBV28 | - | TGTGCCAGCAGTTTCGTAGGAGCGGCTCTTGGTGAGCAGTTCTTC | CASSFVGAALGEQFF
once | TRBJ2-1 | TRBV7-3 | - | TGTGCCAGCAGCTTAACGGGCACGCAGAATGAGCAGTTCTTC | CASSLTGTQNEQFF
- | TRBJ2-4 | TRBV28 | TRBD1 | TGTGCCAGCCAAGGACAGGGCAAGGGTCAGTACTTC | CASQGQGKGQYF
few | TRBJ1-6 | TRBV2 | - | TGTGCCAGCAGTGTGGACAGTTCTTCACCCCTCCACTTT | CASSVDSSSPLHF
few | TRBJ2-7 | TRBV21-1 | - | TGTGCCAGCAGCAAAGCGCGCTACGAGCAGTACTTC | CASSKARYEQYF
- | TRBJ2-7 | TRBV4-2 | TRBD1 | TGTGCCAGCAGCCAAGATATGGCAGGGGGAAACTACGAGCAGTACTTC | CASSQDMAGGNYEQYF
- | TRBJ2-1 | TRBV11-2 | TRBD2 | TGTGCCAGCAGCCCCGTAGCGGGAGGCGAAAATGAGCAGTTCTTC | CASSPVAGGENEQFF
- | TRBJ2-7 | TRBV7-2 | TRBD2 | TGTGCCAGCAGCTCGGGGGGGGGACTAGCGAGCCACGAGCAGTACTTC | CASSSGGGLASHEQYF
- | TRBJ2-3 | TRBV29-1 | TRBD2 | TGCAGCGTTGAGGCAACAGGAACCCTTGGACTAGCAACAGATACGCAGTATTTT | CSVEATGTLGLATDTQYF
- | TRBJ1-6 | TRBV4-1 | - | TGCGCCAGCAGCCAAGTGGGGGGGGTCGGTAATTCACCCCTCCACTTT | CASSQVGGVGNSPLHF
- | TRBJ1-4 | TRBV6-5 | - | TGTGCCAGCAGGACCACAGAACTGTTTTTT | CASRTTELFF
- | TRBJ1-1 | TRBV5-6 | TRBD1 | TGTGCCAGCAGCTTGAGGGACAGGGGGTCCGGTGAAGCTTTCTTT | CASSLRDRGSGEAFF
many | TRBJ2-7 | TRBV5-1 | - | TGCGCCAGCAGCTTAGGGGATTTCTTCTCCTACGAGCAGTACTTC | CASSLGDFFSYEQYF